The rows below give T cell receptor beta chains drawn from one sample of a study of CD4+ T cells in melanoma. TCRdb's copy holds only in-frame clones and misses some; the assay was immunoSEQ multiplex PCR. The sample consists of over 130,000 clones, about nine tenths of them appearing once. These receptors all come from a human donor with melanoma. CDR3s include the opening cysteine and the closing phenylalanine or tryptophan. The D gene is left open where the match is weak. Part of the rows lack a size; the others show once, few, many or a class for expanded clones.

V gene: TRBV30; J gene: TRBJ1-1; D gene: .; clone size: .; CDR3 length: 15; CDR3 DNA: TGTGCCTGGAGTAAGCGGGCAGGGTCGAACACTGAAGCTTTCTTT; CDR3 protein: CAWSKRAGSNTEAFF
V gene: TRBV5-1; J gene: TRBJ1-1; D gene: .; clone size: .; CDR3 length: 14; CDR3 DNA: TGCGCCAGCAGCTTGGAACAGATAAACACTGAAGCTTTCTTT; CDR3 protein: CASSLEQINTEAFF
V gene: TRBV9; J gene: TRBJ1-2; D gene: TRBD1; clone size: .; CDR3 length: 15; CDR3 DNA: TGTGCCAGCAGCGAGGCGCCACAGGGACAGGGAGGCTACACCTTC; CDR3 protein: CASSEAPQGQGGYTF
V gene: TRBV7-3; J gene: TRBJ2-2; D gene: .; clone size: .; CDR3 length: 14; CDR3 DNA: TGTGCCAGCAGGGGGGGACCTAACACCGGGGAGCTGTTTTTT; CDR3 protein: CASRGGPNTGELFF
V gene: TRBV19; J gene: TRBJ1-1; D gene: .; clone size: .; CDR3 length: 14; CDR3 DNA: TGTGCCAGTCACTTTTCAGGTCGTTTTGCTGAAGCTTTCTTT; CDR3 protein: CASHFSGRFAEAFF
V gene: TRBV14; J gene: TRBJ2-5; D gene: .; clone size: .; CDR3 length: 17; CDR3 DNA: TGTGCCAGCAGCCAACTTAGCGGCTGGACGCAGCAAGAGACCCAGTACTTC; CDR3 protein: CASSQLSGWTQQETQYF
V gene: TRBV5-1; J gene: TRBJ1-1; D gene: TRBD1; clone size: .; CDR3 length: 17; CDR3 DNA: TGCGCCAGCAGCTTGCTATCAGGGGGAGGAATGAACACTGAAGCTTTCTTT; CDR3 protein: CASSLLSGGGMNTEAFF
V gene: TRBV14; J gene: TRBJ2-5; D gene: .; clone size: .; CDR3 length: 13; CDR3 DNA: TGTGCCAGCAACCGAGTCGTCCAAGAGACCCAGTACTTC; CDR3 protein: CASNRVVQETQYF
V gene: TRBV6-1; J gene: TRBJ1-1; D gene: TRBD1; clone size: .; CDR3 length: 14; CDR3 DNA: TGTGCCAGCAGTAGAGAATACGGACAGGGTGAAGCTTTCTTT; CDR3 protein: CASSREYGQGEAFF
V gene: TRBV2; J gene: TRBJ2-7; D gene: .; clone size: .; CDR3 length: 13; CDR3 DNA: TGTGCCAGCAGGGCGGGGCCAGTCTACGAGCAGTACTTC; CDR3 protein: CASRAGPVYEQYF
V gene: TRBV6-1; J gene: TRBJ1-1; D gene: .; clone size: .; CDR3 length: 13; CDR3 DNA: TGTGCCAGCAGTGTTCGACAGCTCACTGAAGCTTTCTTT; CDR3 protein: CASSVRQLTEAFF
V gene: TRBV15; J gene: TRBJ1-6; D gene: .; clone size: .; CDR3 length: 15; CDR3 DNA: TGTGCCACCAGCAGAGACGGACCTCACGATTCACCCCTCCACTTT; CDR3 protein: CATSRDGPHDSPLHF
V gene: TRBV5-1; J gene: TRBJ2-5; D gene: .; clone size: .; CDR3 length: 15; CDR3 DNA: TGCGCCAGCAGCTGGGAGACAGACCACCGGGGGACCCAGTACTTC; CDR3 protein: CASSWETDHRGTQYF
V gene: TRBV15; J gene: TRBJ1-1; D gene: TRBD1; clone size: .; CDR3 length: 13; CDR3 DNA: TGTGCCACCAGCAGAGACAGGGGGAGTTTGGCTTTCTTT; CDR3 protein: CATSRDRGSLAFF
V gene: TRBV5-1; J gene: TRBJ1-2; D gene: .; clone size: .; CDR3 length: 13; CDR3 DNA: TGCGCCAGCAGCACCGGACAGAACTATGGCTACACCTTC; CDR3 protein: CASSTGQNYGYTF
V gene: TRBV2; J gene: TRBJ2-3; D gene: .; clone size: .; CDR3 length: 13; CDR3 DNA: TGTGCCAGCAGTAACGAGGGCACAGATACGCAGTATTTT; CDR3 protein: CASSNEGTDTQYF
V gene: TRBV4-1; J gene: TRBJ1-2; D gene: TRBD1; clone size: .; CDR3 length: 13; CDR3 DNA: TGCGCCAGCAGCCACAGGACAGGGGATGGCTACACCTTC; CDR3 protein: CASSHRTGDGYTF
V gene: TRBV6-5; J gene: TRBJ2-7; D gene: .; clone size: .; CDR3 length: 14; CDR3 DNA: TGTGCCAGCAGCCGGGACATGTCGCCCTACGAGCAGTACTTC; CDR3 protein: CASSRDMSPYEQYF
V gene: TRBV5-1; J gene: TRBJ2-1; D gene: TRBD2; clone size: few; CDR3 length: 15; CDR3 DNA: TGCGCCAGCAGTTACAGCGGGGGAGGGTTAAATGAGCAGTTCTTC; CDR3 protein: CASSYSGGGLNEQFF
V gene: TRBV4-2; J gene: TRBJ1-1; D gene: TRBD1; clone size: .; CDR3 length: 17; CDR3 DNA: TGTGCCAGCAGCAAACCGGGACAGGGGGCGCGTCACACTGAAGCTTTCTTT; CDR3 protein: CASSKPGQGARHTEAFF
V gene: TRBV5-1; J gene: TRBJ1-2; D gene: .; clone size: .; CDR3 length: 14; CDR3 DNA: TGCGCCAGCAGCTTGGACCATTCTAACTATGGCTACACCTTC; CDR3 protein: CASSLDHSNYGYTF
V gene: TRBV5-1; J gene: TRBJ2-2; D gene: .; clone size: once; CDR3 length: 14; CDR3 DNA: TGCGCCAGCAGCTCGGGCGGTGGAGGCGGGGAGCTGTTTTTT; CDR3 protein: CASSSGGGGGELFF
V gene: TRBV7-2; J gene: TRBJ1-2; D gene: .; clone size: .; CDR3 length: 14; CDR3 DNA: TGTGCCAGCAGCATCGTTCGGGGTGACTATGGCTACACCTTC; CDR3 protein: CASSIVRGDYGYTF
V gene: TRBV5-1; J gene: TRBJ2-3; D gene: .; clone size: .; CDR3 length: 14; CDR3 DNA: TGCGCCAGCAGCGTGGAGGGGTCCACAGATACGCAGTATTTT; CDR3 protein: CASSVEGSTDTQYF
V gene: TRBV4-1; J gene: TRBJ2-7; D gene: TRBD1; clone size: .; CDR3 length: 15; CDR3 DNA: TGCGCCAGCAGCCCATCCGGGACAGCGGCCTACGAGCAGTACTTC; CDR3 protein: CASSPSGTAAYEQYF
V gene: TRBV18; J gene: TRBJ1-4; D gene: .; clone size: once; CDR3 length: 15; CDR3 DNA: TGTGCCAGCTCACCAGGCTTGGCCGAGAATGAAAAACTGTTTTTT; CDR3 protein: CASSPGLAENEKLFF
V gene: TRBV30; J gene: TRBJ2-5; D gene: .; clone size: .; CDR3 length: 17; CDR3 DNA: TGTGCCTGGAGTGTACGGGTACCAATAAGGGGCCAAGAGACCCAGTACTTC; CDR3 protein: CAWSVRVPIRGQETQYF
V gene: TRBV4-2; J gene: TRBJ2-7; D gene: .; clone size: .; CDR3 length: 17; CDR3 DNA: TGTGCCAGCAGCGGGACCGTACGACAGGAGGGCTCCTACGAGCAGTACTTC; CDR3 protein: CASSGTVRQEGSYEQYF
V gene: TRBV5-4; J gene: TRBJ1-1; D gene: .; clone size: .; CDR3 length: 16; CDR3 DNA: TGTGCCAGCAGCTCGGACGGGCTGACCGGCTACACTGAAGCTTTCTTT; CDR3 protein: CASSSDGLTGYTEAFF
V gene: TRBV7-8; J gene: TRBJ1-5; D gene: .; clone size: .; CDR3 length: 12; CDR3 DNA: TGTGCCAGCAGCTCGGATTATCAGCCCCAGCATTTT; CDR3 protein: CASSSDYQPQHF
V gene: TRBV10-2; J gene: TRBJ1-5; D gene: .; clone size: .; CDR3 length: 12; CDR3 DNA: TGCGCCAGCAGTGGGGATCGTCAGCCCCAGCATTTT; CDR3 protein: CASSGDRQPQHF
V gene: TRBV19; J gene: TRBJ1-2; D gene: .; clone size: .; CDR3 length: 15; CDR3 DNA: TGTGCCAGTAGTATAGATCATTCGGCAGGAGGAGGCTACACCTTC; CDR3 protein: CASSIDHSAGGGYTF
V gene: TRBV29-1; J gene: TRBJ1-1; D gene: .; clone size: .; CDR3 length: 14; CDR3 DNA: TGCAGCGCATCCACCACGGGCGGGAACACTGAAGCTTTCTTT; CDR3 protein: CSASTTGGNTEAFF
V gene: TRBV6-5; J gene: TRBJ1-1; D gene: TRBD1; clone size: .; CDR3 length: 16; CDR3 DNA: TGTGCCAGCAGTTCCCGGGACAGGGGGCCGAACACTGAAGCTTTCTTT; CDR3 protein: CASSSRDRGPNTEAFF
V gene: TRBV28; J gene: TRBJ1-2; D gene: .; clone size: .; CDR3 length: 13; CDR3 DNA: TGTGCCAGCAGTTTAAGAGGCAGCCATGGCTACACCTTC; CDR3 protein: CASSLRGSHGYTF
V gene: TRBV14; J gene: TRBJ2-1; D gene: .; clone size: .; CDR3 length: 12; CDR3 DNA: TGTGCCAGCAGCCAAGATTGGCGGGAGCAGTTCTTC; CDR3 protein: CASSQDWREQFF
V gene: TRBV11-2; J gene: TRBJ1-1; D gene: TRBD1; clone size: once; CDR3 length: 13; CDR3 DNA: TGTGCCAGCAGCTCGTACAGGGGTACTGAAGCTTTCTTT; CDR3 protein: CASSSYRGTEAFF
V gene: TRBV2; J gene: TRBJ1-2; D gene: .; clone size: .; CDR3 length: 13; CDR3 DNA: TGTGCCAGCAGTGCCTCCTTTTTCTATGGCTACACCTTC; CDR3 protein: CASSASFFYGYTF
V gene: TRBV10-3; J gene: TRBJ1-2; D gene: .; clone size: once; CDR3 length: 14; CDR3 DNA: TGTGCCATCAGTTCGTTTTTGGAGAACTATGGCTACACCTTC; CDR3 protein: CAISSFLENYGYTF
V gene: TRBV30; J gene: TRBJ2-3; D gene: TRBD2; clone size: .; CDR3 length: 20; CDR3 DNA: TGTGCCTGGAGTACCGGTATTCCGGGACTAGCGGGGGGGCCGGGAGATACGCAGTATTTT; CDR3 protein: CAWSTGIPGLAGGPGDTQYF
V gene: TRBV2; J gene: TRBJ1-4; D gene: .; clone size: .; CDR3 length: 12; CDR3 DNA: TGTGCCAGCACCGAAAGGGACGACAAACTGTTTTTT; CDR3 protein: CASTERDDKLFF
V gene: TRBV11-2; J gene: TRBJ2-1; D gene: TRBD2; clone size: .; CDR3 length: 16; CDR3 DNA: TGTGCCAGCAGCTTTCAGGCGGGGGGCTCCTACAATGAGCAGTTCTTC; CDR3 protein: CASSFQAGGSYNEQFF
V gene: TRBV30; J gene: TRBJ1-2; D gene: .; clone size: once; CDR3 length: 14; CDR3 DNA: TGTGCCTGGAGTCCGACTCGCCCCTCTCGGGGCTACACCTTC; CDR3 protein: CAWSPTRPSRGYTF
V gene: TRBV5-5; J gene: TRBJ2-7; D gene: TRBD2; clone size: once; CDR3 length: 15; CDR3 DNA: TGTGCCAGCAGCCCACTAGCGGGGGGTGTCTACGAGCAGTACTTC; CDR3 protein: CASSPLAGGVYEQYF
V gene: TRBV18; J gene: TRBJ2-1; D gene: TRBD2; clone size: once; CDR3 length: 16; CDR3 DNA: TGTGCCAGCTCACCTTCGCTAGCGGGGGGGAACAATGAGCAGTTCTTC; CDR3 protein: CASSPSLAGGNNEQFF
V gene: TRBV5-4; J gene: TRBJ2-2; D gene: .; clone size: .; CDR3 length: 14; CDR3 DNA: TGTGCCAGCAGCTTGGATCCGGGCACCGGGGAGCTGTTTTTT; CDR3 protein: CASSLDPGTGELFF
V gene: TRBV21-1; J gene: TRBJ2-7; D gene: .; clone size: .; CDR3 length: 10; CDR3 DNA: TGTGCCAGGCAGGGGCACGAGCAGTACTTC; CDR3 protein: CARQGHEQYF
V gene: TRBV19; J gene: TRBJ1-2; D gene: TRBD1; clone size: .; CDR3 length: 12; CDR3 DNA: TGTGCCAGTAGTAAAAGAGGGGGCGGCTACACCTTC; CDR3 protein: CASSKRGGGYTF
V gene: TRBV7-3; J gene: TRBJ2-2; D gene: .; clone size: few; CDR3 length: 15; CDR3 DNA: TGTGCCAGCAGCTTCATGCCCAGTCCTGTCGGGGAGCTGTTTTTT; CDR3 protein: CASSFMPSPVGELFF